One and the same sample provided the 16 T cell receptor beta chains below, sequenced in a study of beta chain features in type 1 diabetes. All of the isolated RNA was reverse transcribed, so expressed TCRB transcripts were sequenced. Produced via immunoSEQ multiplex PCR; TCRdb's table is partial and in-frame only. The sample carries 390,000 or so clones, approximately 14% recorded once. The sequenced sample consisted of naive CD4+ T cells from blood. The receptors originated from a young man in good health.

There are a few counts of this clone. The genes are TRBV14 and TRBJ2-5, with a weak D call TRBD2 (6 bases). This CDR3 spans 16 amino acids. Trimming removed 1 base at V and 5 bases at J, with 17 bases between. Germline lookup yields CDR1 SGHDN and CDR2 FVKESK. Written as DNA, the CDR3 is TGTGCCAGCAGCCAAGGTTTAGCGGTCCTTAAGGAGACCCAGTACTTC. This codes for CASSQGLAVLKETQYF.

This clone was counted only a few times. For the CDR3, the DNA is TGTGCCAGTAACAACAGTCAAGAGACCCAGTACTTC. Its translation is CASNNSQETQYF. The rearrangement links TRBV19 to TRBJ2-5, with D uncertain. Germline V gives CDR1 LNHDA, CDR2 SQIVND (reference sequence). There are 12 residues in the CDR3. V lost 7 bases to trimming and J lost 2 bases, with 8 bases between them.

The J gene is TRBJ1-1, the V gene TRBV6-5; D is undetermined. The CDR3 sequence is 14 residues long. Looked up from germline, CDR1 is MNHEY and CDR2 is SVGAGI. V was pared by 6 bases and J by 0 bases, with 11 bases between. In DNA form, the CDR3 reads TGTGCCAGCAGCCGCGGCGGGGTGAACACTGAAGCTTTCTTT. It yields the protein CASSRGGVNTEAFF.

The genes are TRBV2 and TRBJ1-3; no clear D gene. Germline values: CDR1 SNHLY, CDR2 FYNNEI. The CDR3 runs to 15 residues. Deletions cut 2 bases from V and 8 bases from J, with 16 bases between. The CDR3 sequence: CASSERPFASYTIYF. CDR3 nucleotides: TGTGCCAGCAGTGAACGTCCGTTCGCGTCCTACACCATATATTTT.

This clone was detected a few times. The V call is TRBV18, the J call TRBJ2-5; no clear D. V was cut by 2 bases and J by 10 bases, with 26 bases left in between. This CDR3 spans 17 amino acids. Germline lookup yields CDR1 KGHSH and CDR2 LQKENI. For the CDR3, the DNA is TGTGCCAGCTCACCAGTCCCCGGCCCCACAAGCAGTAGGGACCAGTACTTC. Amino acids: CASSPVPGPTSSRDQYF.

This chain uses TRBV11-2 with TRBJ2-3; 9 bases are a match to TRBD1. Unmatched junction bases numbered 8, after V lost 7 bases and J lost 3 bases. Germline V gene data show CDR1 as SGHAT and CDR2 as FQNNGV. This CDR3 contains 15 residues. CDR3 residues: CASTPGTGLTDTQYF. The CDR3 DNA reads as TGTGCCAGCACGCCCGGGACAGGGTTGACAGATACGCAGTATTTT.

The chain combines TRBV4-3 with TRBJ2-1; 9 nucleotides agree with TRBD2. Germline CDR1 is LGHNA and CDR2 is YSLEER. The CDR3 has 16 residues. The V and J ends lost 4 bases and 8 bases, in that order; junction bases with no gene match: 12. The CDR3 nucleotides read TGCGCCAGCAGCCCACTGAAGGGACTAGCCGGTGATGAGCAGTTCTTC. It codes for CASSPLKGLAGDEQFF.

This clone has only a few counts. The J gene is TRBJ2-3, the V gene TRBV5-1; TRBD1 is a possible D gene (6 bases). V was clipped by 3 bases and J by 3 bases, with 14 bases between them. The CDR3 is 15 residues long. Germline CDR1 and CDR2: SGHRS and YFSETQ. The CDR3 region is CASSSANRVTDTQYF. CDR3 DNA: TGCGCCAGCAGCTCTGCGAACAGGGTAACAGATACGCAGTATTTT.

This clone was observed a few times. For the CDR3, the DNA is TGTGCCAGCAGTCCCCGGACACGCAGAAACACTGAAGCTTTCTTT. Translated, it gives CASSPRTRRNTEAFF. The rearrangement joins TRBV2 to TRBJ1-1; possibly TRBD1 for D (5 bases). Germline-derived CDR1 and CDR2 are SNHLY and FYNNEI. The V end lost 5 bases, the J end lost 2 bases, and 15 bases lay between the germline ends. There are 15 residues in the CDR3.

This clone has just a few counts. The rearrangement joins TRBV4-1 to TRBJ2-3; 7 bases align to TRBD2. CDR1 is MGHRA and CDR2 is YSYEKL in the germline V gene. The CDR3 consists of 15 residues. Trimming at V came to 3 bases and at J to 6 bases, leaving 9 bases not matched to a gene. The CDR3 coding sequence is TGCGCCAGCAGCCATCGGACTAGTGAGTCTGATACGCAGTATTTT. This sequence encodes CASSHRTSESDTQYF.

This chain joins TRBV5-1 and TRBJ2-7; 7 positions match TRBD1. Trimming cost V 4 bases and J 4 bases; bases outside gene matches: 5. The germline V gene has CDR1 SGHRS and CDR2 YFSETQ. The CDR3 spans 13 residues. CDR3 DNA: TGCGCCAGCAGCCCGGGGACAGCTTACGAGCAGTACTTC. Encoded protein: CASSPGTAYEQYF.

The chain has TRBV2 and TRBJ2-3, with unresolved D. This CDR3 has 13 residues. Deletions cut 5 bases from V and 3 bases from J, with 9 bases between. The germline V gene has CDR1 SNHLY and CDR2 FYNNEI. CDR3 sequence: CASSPIGTDTQYF. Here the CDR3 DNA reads TGTGCCAGCAGTCCAATCGGGACAGATACGCAGTATTTT.

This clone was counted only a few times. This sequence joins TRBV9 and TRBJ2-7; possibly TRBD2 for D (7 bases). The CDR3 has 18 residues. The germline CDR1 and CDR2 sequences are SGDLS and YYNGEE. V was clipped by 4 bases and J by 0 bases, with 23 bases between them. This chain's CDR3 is CASSRSAGVTGISYEQYF. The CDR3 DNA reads TGTGCCAGCAGCCGCTCCGCGGGGGTGACAGGTATCTCCTACGAGCAGTACTTC.

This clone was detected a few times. The CDR3 DNA reads TGTGCCAGCAGCCCCGGACGGCGACTGGCCCAGTACTTC. This translates into CASSPGRRLAQYF. V usage is TRBV7-2 and J usage is TRBJ2-5; D unclear. Per the germline V gene, CDR1 is SGHTA and CDR2 is FQGNSA. CDR3 size: 13 residues. V was pared by 5 bases and J by 9 bases, with 16 bases between.

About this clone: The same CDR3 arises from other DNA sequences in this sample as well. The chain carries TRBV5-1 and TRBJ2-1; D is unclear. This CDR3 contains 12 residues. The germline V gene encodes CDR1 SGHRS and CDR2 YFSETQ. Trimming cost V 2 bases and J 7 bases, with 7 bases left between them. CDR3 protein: CASSLLGNEQFF. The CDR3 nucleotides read TGCGCCAGCAGCTTATTGGGAAATGAGCAGTTCTTC.

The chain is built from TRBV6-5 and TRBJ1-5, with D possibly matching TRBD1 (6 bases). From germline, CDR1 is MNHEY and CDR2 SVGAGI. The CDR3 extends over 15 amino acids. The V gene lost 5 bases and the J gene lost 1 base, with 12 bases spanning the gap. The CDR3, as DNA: TGTGCCAGCAGTGTGTCCAGGGGAAGCAATCAGCCCCAGCATTTT. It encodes CASSVSRGSNQPQHF.